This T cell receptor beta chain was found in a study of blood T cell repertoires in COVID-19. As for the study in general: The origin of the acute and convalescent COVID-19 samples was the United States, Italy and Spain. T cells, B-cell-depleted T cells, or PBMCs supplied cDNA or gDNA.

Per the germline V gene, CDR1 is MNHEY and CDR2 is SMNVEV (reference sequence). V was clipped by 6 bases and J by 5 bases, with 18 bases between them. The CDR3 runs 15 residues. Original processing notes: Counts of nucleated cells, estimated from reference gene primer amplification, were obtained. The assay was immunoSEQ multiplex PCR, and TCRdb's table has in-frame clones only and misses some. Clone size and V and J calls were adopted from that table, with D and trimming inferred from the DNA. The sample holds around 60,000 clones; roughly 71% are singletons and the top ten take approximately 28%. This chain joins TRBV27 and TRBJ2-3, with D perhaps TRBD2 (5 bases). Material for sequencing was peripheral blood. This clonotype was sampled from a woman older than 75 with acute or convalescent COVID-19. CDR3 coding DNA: TGTGCCAGCAGCCCGGGAACCGGGGTTGGAGATACGCAGTATTTT. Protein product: CASSPGTGVGDTQYF.